The 19 T cell receptor beta chains below all came from one sample that was sequenced in a study of T cell repertoires in cytomegalovirus infection. TCRdb itself ran the reads through MiXCR, one entry per CDR3 protein. The table has 150,000 to 200,000 distinct CDR3 sequences, 17% seen once. The sequencing input was CD8+ T cells from PBMCs. The receptors come from a human donor in good health (CMV status not recorded). Some clones in this sample may be carry-over from other donors' samples.

CDR3 sequence reads: CASTKLAGGQETQYF. The DNA of the CDR3 is TGTGCCAGCACCAAATTAGCGGGGGGTCAAGAGACCCAGTACTTC. The V and J genes are TRBV7-2 and TRBJ2-5, with 10 bases identical to TRBD2. CDR3 length: 15 residues. Germline trimming cut 7 bases from V and 2 bases from J; bases unmatched to any gene: 7. The germline gives CDR1 SGHTA, CDR2 FQGNSA.

This clonotype was detected only a few times. The chain couples TRBV27 to TRBJ1-5, with TRBD1 as a possible D gene (5 bases). The CDR3 is made up of 13 amino acids. Germline V CDR1 and CDR2: MNHEY, SMNVEV (reference sequence). V shed 4 bases and J shed 6 bases, with 10 bases lying between them. The CDR3, as DNA: TGTGCCAGCAGTTGGGCAGGGAGTCAGCCCCAGCATTTT. It translates to CASSWAGSQPQHF.

This clonotype was counted only a few times. This chain uses TRBV12-3 or TRBV12-4 with TRBJ2-1; the D is unclear. Trimming cost V 8 bases and J 8 bases, with 19 bases left between them. The CDR3 is made up of 14 amino acids. The CDR3, as DNA: TGTGCCAGCTCCCATGGAAAGGTGATGGATGAGCAGTTCTTC. It codes for CASSHGKVMDEQFF.

Only a few counts were recorded for this clonotype. This chain joins TRBV7-9 and TRBJ1-2; D gene ambiguous. The V end lost 5 bases, the J end lost 5 bases, and 15 bases lay between the germline ends. This CDR3 is built from 14 residues. The V gene's germline CDR1 is SEHNR and CDR2 FQNEAQ (reference sequence). The CDR3 region has the DNA TGTGCCAGCAGCCCGACGGGAGGCTTATATGGCTACACCTTC. Its protein product is CASSPTGGLYGYTF.

This chain joins TRBV11-1 and TRBJ1-5; D gene uncertain. The germline V gene has CDR1 SGHAT and CDR2 FQDESV (reference sequence). The V gene lost 5 bases and the J gene lost 6 bases, with 14 bases spanning the gap. The CDR3 runs 14 residues. The CDR3 loop reads CASSKGGDRQPQHF. The CDR3 coding sequence is TGTGCCAGCAGCAAAGGCGGGGATCGTCAGCCCCAGCATTTT.

This clonotype appeared a few times. CDR3 DNA: TGTGCCAGTAGTACAACTTTTCGACAGAACTCCTACAATGAGCAGTTCTTC. This encodes CASSTTFRQNSYNEQFF. The V gene is TRBV19, the J gene TRBJ2-1, with a tentative D call TRBD1 (5 bases). Germline CDR1 is LNHDA and CDR2 is SQIVND (reference sequence). CDR3 length: 17 amino acids. The V and J ends lost 4 bases and 0 bases respectively, with 16 bases between them.

This chain joins TRBV4-1 and TRBJ1-1; D call uncertain. V was cut by 3 bases and J by 8 bases, with 10 bases left in between. The CDR3 has 12 residues. Germline CDR1 and CDR2: MGHRA and YSYEKL. CDR3 in amino acids: CASSQNKAEAFF. CDR3 in DNA: TGCGCCAGCAGCCAGAATAAGGCAGAAGCTTTCTTT.

There are a few counts of this clonotype. V usage is TRBV25-1 and J usage is TRBJ1-4; D is undetermined. The germline V gene encodes CDR1 MGHDK and CDR2 SYGVNS. CDR3 length: 11 residues. Trimming cost V 6 bases and J 14 bases, with 13 bases left between them. The CDR3 region has the DNA TGTGCCAGCAGGCAAGACATCCGCCTGTTTTTT. Translated: CASRQDIRLFF.

The rearrangement links TRBV2 to TRBJ2-7; D not resolved. There are 13 residues in the CDR3. CDR1 and CDR2 (germline): SNHLY, FYNNEI. Trimming removed 3 bases from V and 3 bases from J, with 9 bases in between. In DNA form, the CDR3 reads TGTGCCAGCAGTGATGCCAACAGCTACGAGCAGTACTTC. It codes for CASSDANSYEQYF.

Only a few counts were recorded for this clonotype. This chain links TRBV7-2 with TRBJ1-4; D is possibly TRBD1 (5 bases). Trimming removed 3 bases at V and 7 bases at J, with 6 bases between. CDR1 and CDR2 (germline): SGHTA, FQGNSA. This CDR3 has 12 residues. In DNA form, the CDR3 reads TGTGCCAGCAGCTTCGACAGTGAAAAACTGTTTTTT. Translation: CASSFDSEKLFF.

This chain connects TRBV7-8 to TRBJ2-7; a possible D gene is TRBD1 (5 bases). Trimming took 5 bases from V and 0 from J, leaving 17 bases between them. Germline V CDR1 and CDR2: SGHVS, FQNEAQ. This CDR3 is built from 16 residues. CDR3 DNA sequence: TGTGCCAGCAGCAAGCCCCAGGGTCTCAGCTCCTACGAGCAGTACTTC. It yields the protein CASSKPQGLSSYEQYF.

The rearrangement joins TRBV2 to TRBJ1-4; D is ambiguous. The CDR3 consists of 11 residues. Germline V gene data show CDR1 as SNHLY and CDR2 as FYNNEI. V was trimmed by 5 bases and J by 3 bases, leaving 1 base between them. This CDR3 is CASSPNEKLFF. CDR3 nucleotides: TGTGCCAGCAGTCCTAATGAAAAACTGTTTTTT.

This clonotype occurred a few times. The chain combines TRBV11-2 with TRBJ2-1, with D perhaps matching TRBD1 or TRBD2 (5 bases each). Trimming shortened V by 5 bases and J by 2 bases, and 13 bases separated the two germline ends. The CDR3 consists of 15 residues. Germline values: CDR1 SGHAT, CDR2 FQNNGV. CDR3 sequence reads: CASSTSGPTYNEQFF. The CDR3, as DNA: TGTGCCAGCAGCACCTCGGGACCGACCTACAATGAGCAGTTCTTC.

The CDR3 loop is CASSQVDRGSDTQYF. The CDR3 DNA reads TGCGCCAGCAGCCAAGTGGACAGGGGGTCAGATACGCAGTATTTT. The chain combines TRBV4-1 with TRBJ2-3, with 10 bases aligning to TRBD1. V gave up 1 base and J gave up 4 bases; unmatched junction bases: 2. The germline V gene has CDR1 MGHRA and CDR2 YSYEKL. The CDR3 covers 15 residues.

The rearrangement links TRBV6-5 to TRBJ2-7; D is ambiguous. Germline CDR1 MNHEY, CDR2 SVGAGI. The CDR3 runs to 15 residues. Trimming removed 5 bases at V and 6 bases at J, with 20 bases between. The CDR3 DNA reads as TGTGCCAGCAGTGAAGAGGCGCCGACACCCTTCGAGCAGTACTTC. Residues: CASSEEAPTPFEQYF.

V is TRBV5-4 and J is TRBJ2-7, with D perhaps matching TRBD1 (6 bases). Trimming removed 4 bases from V and 4 bases from J, with 18 bases in between. Germline CDR1 and CDR2: SGHNT and YYREEE (reference sequence). CDR3 length: 15 amino acids. The CDR3, as DNA: TGTGCCAGCAGCGCAATCACAGGGTCCAAGTACGAGCAGTACTTC. Translating it yields CASSAITGSKYEQYF.

The chain joins TRBV19 to TRBJ2-3; D possibly corresponds to TRBD2 (6 bases). Trimming shortened V by 5 bases and J by 4 bases, and 19 bases separated the two germline ends. This CDR3 is 16 amino acids long. CDR1 is LNHDA and CDR2 is SQIVND in the germline V gene (reference sequence). Here the CDR3 reads CASSPGTQGGADTQYF. Written as DNA, the CDR3 is TGTGCCAGTAGTCCCGGGACCCAGGGAGGCGCAGATACGCAGTATTTT.

This clonotype was picked up many times. This chain connects TRBV7-9 to TRBJ2-7; D uncertain. Germline V gene data show CDR1 as SEHNR and CDR2 as FQNEAQ (reference sequence). Trimming shortened V by 5 bases and J by 0 bases, and 5 bases separated the two germline ends. CDR3 length: 12 amino acids. The CDR3 sequence is CASSRTSYEQYF. The DNA for the CDR3 is TGTGCCAGCAGCCGTACCTCCTACGAGCAGTACTTC.

The CDR3 sequence: CASSYRDRNTGELFF. The CDR3 nucleotides are TGTGCCAGTAGTTACCGGGACAGGAACACCGGGGAGCTGTTTTTT. The chain combines TRBV19 with TRBJ2-2; TRBD1 matches at 7 bases. J lost 1 base, V lost 5 bases, and 4 bases had no gene match. Germline V CDR1 and CDR2: LNHDA, SQIVND (reference sequence). This CDR3 is 15 amino acids long. The entire variable domain, with the rest obtained from reference TRBV19 and TRBJ2-2, is as follows: DGGITQSPKYLFRKEGQNVTLSCEQNLNHDAMYWYRQDPGQGLRLIYYSQIVNDFQKGDIAEGYSVSREKKESFPLTVTSAQKNPTAFYLCASSYRDRNTGELFFGEGSRLTVL.